These T cell receptor beta chains were read from a single sample in a study of metastatic and nonmetastatic thyroid tumors. With MiXCR, TCRdb called clones anew from the PCR reads. Of about 13,000 clones in the sample, about a quarter were seen once. Source material: adjacent normal tissue. These receptors were taken from a female donor with papillary thyroid cancer or a benign thyroid nodule (not recorded which). Some clones in this sample may be carry-over from other donors' samples. Both conserved end residues are part of each CDR3. Fields, in order: V gene, D gene, clone size, J gene, CDR3 protein, CDR3 DNA. A D gene is named only where the DNA matches it firmly. For some rows the clone size is stated as once, few or many, or as a class when expanded; others skip it.

V: TRBV28; D: NA; size: NA; J: TRBJ1-5; CDR3: CASSLGYQPQHF; DNA: TGTGCCAGCAGTTTAGGGTATCAGCCCCAGCATTTT
V: TRBV2; D: NA; size: few; J: TRBJ1-2; CDR3: CASSGSQGSGYTF; DNA: TGTGCCAGCAGTGGCTCACAGGGTAGCGGCTACACCTTC
V: TRBV20-1; D: NA; size: many; J: TRBJ2-4; CDR3: CSQAGTDKNIQYF; DNA: TGCAGTCAAGCCGGGACGGACAAAAACATTCAGTACTTC
V: TRBV5-6; D: TRBD2; size: many; J: TRBJ2-2; CDR3: CASSWGLAGTGTGELFF; DNA: TGTGCCAGCAGCTGGGGACTAGCGGGAACCGGCACCGGGGAGCTGTTTTTT
V: TRBV28; D: TRBD1; size: NA; J: TRBJ2-2; CDR3: CASGTGGIKDTGELFF; DNA: TGCGCCAGTGGGACAGGGGGCATAAAGGACACCGGGGAGCTGTTTTTT
V: TRBV14; D: TRBD1; size: many; J: TRBJ1-3; CDR3: CASSQRGQRNTIYF; DNA: TGTGCCAGCAGTCAGAGGGGGCAGAGGAACACCATATATTTT
V: TRBV7-9; D: NA; size: few; J: TRBJ2-3; CDR3: CASETVSTDTQYF; DNA: TGTGCCAGCGAGACGGTTAGCACAGATACGCAGTATTTT
V: TRBV7-3; D: TRBD1; size: NA; J: TRBJ2-7; CDR3: CGCSLIPGGHEQYF; DNA: TGTGGGTGCAGCTTAATTCCAGGGGGCCACGAGCAGTACTTC
V: TRBV7-2; D: TRBD1; size: many; J: TRBJ2-2; CDR3: CASSQTWTGPTGELFF; DNA: TGTGCCAGCAGCCAAACTTGGACAGGACCCACCGGGGAGCTGTTTTTT
V: TRBV7-7; D: TRBD2; size: medium-sized; J: TRBJ2-1; CDR3: CASSSSGGNNEQFF; DNA: TGTGCTAGCAGTAGTAGCGGGGGGAACAATGAGCAGTTCTTC
V: TRBV19; D: NA; size: few; J: TRBJ1-5; CDR3: CAIRDTLNQPQHF; DNA: TGTGCCATCCGTGACACACTAAATCAGCCCCAGCATTTT
V: TRBV7-8; D: NA; size: once; J: TRBJ1-1; CDR3: CASSLLGRGGVTEAFF; DNA: TGTGCCAGCAGCTTATTAGGCAGGGGAGGCGTCACTGAAGCTTTCTTT
V: TRBV18; D: NA; size: few; J: TRBJ2-7; CDR3: CASHGDSGFHEQYF; DNA: TGTGCCAGCCATGGGGACTCTGGATTCCACGAGCAGTACTTC
V: TRBV11-2; D: NA; size: NA; J: TRBJ2-2; CDR3: CASSPALNPSNTGELFF; DNA: TGTGCCAGCAGCCCCGCCCTAAACCCGTCGAACACCGGGGAGCTGTTTTTT
V: TRBV7-2; D: NA; size: NA; J: TRBJ1-3; CDR3: CASSYDQGNTIYF; DNA: TGTGCCAGCAGCTACGACCAAGGAAACACCATATATTTT
V: TRBV7-3; D: NA; size: few; J: TRBJ1-1; CDR3: CASSLKADTEAFF; DNA: TGTGCCAGCAGCTTAAAGGCAGACACTGAAGCTTTCTTT
V: TRBV18; D: NA; size: many; J: TRBJ1-2; CDR3: CASSPYLPSKAYGYTF; DNA: TGTGCCAGCTCACCTTACCTCCCCTCAAAGGCCTATGGCTACACCTTC
V: TRBV20-1; D: TRBD2; size: NA; J: TRBJ2-3; CDR3: CTLMDGAAGGTQYF; DNA: TGCACCCTCATGGATGGAGCGGCGGGGGGTACACAGTATTTT
V: TRBV7-2; D: TRBD2; size: few; J: TRBJ2-3; CDR3: CASSFAGLENRYTQYF; DNA: TGTGCCAGCAGCTTCGCGGGACTAGAAAACAGATACACGCAGTATTTT
V: TRBV30; D: NA; size: many; J: TRBJ1-5; CDR3: CAWSVLDQPQHF; DNA: TGTGCCTGGAGTGTACTTGATCAGCCCCAGCATTTT
V: TRBV11-2; D: NA; size: NA; J: TRBJ2-1; CDR3: CASSLDSDRGDEQFF; DNA: TGTGCCAGCAGCTTAGATTCGGATAGGGGAGATGAGCAGTTCTTC
V: TRBV30; D: NA; size: NA; J: TRBJ1-2; CDR3: CAWSAVYGYTF; DNA: TGTGCCTGGAGTGCAGTCTATGGCTACACCTTC
V: TRBV6-1; D: TRBD2; size: NA; J: TRBJ2-7; CDR3: CAISLTSGYEQYF; DNA: TGTGCCATCAGTCTGACTAGCGGCTACGAGCAGTACTTC
V: TRBV2; D: NA; size: medium-sized; J: TRBJ2-3; CDR3: CASSGPSADTQYF; DNA: TGTGCCAGCAGCGGACCCTCTGCAGATACGCAGTATTTT
V: TRBV19; D: NA; size: few; J: TRBJ2-5; CDR3: CASSPRYQETQYF; DNA: TGTGCCAGTAGCCCCCGTTACCAAGAGACCCAGTACTTC
V: TRBV14; D: NA; size: many; J: TRBJ1-1; CDR3: CASSQDRWEAGTEAFF; DNA: TGTGCCAGCAGCCAAGATAGATGGGAAGCGGGCACTGAAGCTTTCTTT
V: TRBV12-3/TRBV12-4; D: NA; size: NA; J: TRBJ1-1; CDR3: CASSFAGWDTEAFF; DNA: TGTGCCAGCAGTTTTGCGGGATGGGACACTGAAGCTTTCTTT
V: TRBV11-2; D: NA; size: many; J: TRBJ2-7; CDR3: CASSLEASGRFYEQYF; DNA: TGTGCCAGCAGCTTAGAAGCCTCGGGCAGGTTCTACGAGCAGTACTTC
V: TRBV27; D: TRBD2; size: NA; J: TRBJ2-1; CDR3: CASSPREGDEQFF; DNA: TGTGCCAGCAGTCCGCGGGAGGGAGATGAGCAGTTCTTC
V: TRBV5-6; D: TRBD1; size: many; J: TRBJ1-5; CDR3: CASTKLGQVSNQPQHF; DNA: TGTGCCAGCACCAAATTAGGACAGGTCAGCAATCAGCCCCAGCATTTT
V: TRBV20-1; D: NA; size: medium-sized; J: TRBJ1-6; CDR3: CSARALDRNNSPLHF; DNA: TGCAGTGCTAGAGCCTTGGACAGAAATAATTCACCCCTCCACTTT